The 27 T cell receptor beta chains reported below all come from one sample, sequenced in a study of STAT5B mutations in CD4+ large granular lymphocyte leukemia. Generated by immunoSEQ multiplex PCR, the TCRdb table keeps only in-frame clones and is missing some. The table has about 38,000 clones, 65% to 90% seen once. The specimen sequenced was CD4+ T cells from blood buffy coats. The receptor set was obtained from a human donor in good health.

The V call is TRBV5-1, the J call TRBJ1-2; D is uncertain. Germline CDR1 SGHRS, CDR2 YFSETQ. Trimming cost V 5 bases and J 0 bases, with 17 bases left between them. The CDR3 loop spans 16 amino acids. CDR3 sequence: CASRPPGSRANYGYTF. The CDR3 DNA reads TGCGCCAGCAGACCCCCGGGTTCAAGGGCTAACTATGGCTACACCTTC.

The chain links TRBV19 to TRBJ2-7, with D possibly matching TRBD1 (5 bases). The CDR3 loop spans 12 amino acids. The V and J ends lost 9 bases and 11 bases respectively, with 20 bases between them. CDR1 is LNHDA, CDR2 SQIVND, per germline (reference sequence). CDR3 nucleotide sequence: TGTGCCAGAACGGACCCGGTCCTCAGGGAGTACTTC. This gives the protein CARTDPVLREYF. Based on the CDR3 plus reference TRBV19 and TRBJ2-7, the full variable domain is DGGITQSPKYLFRKEGQNVTLSCEQNLNHDAMYWYRQDPGQGLRLIYYSQIVNDFQKGDIAEGYSVSREKKESFPLTVTSAQKNPTAFYLCARTDPVLREYFGPGTRLTVT.

This clone was picked up one time. J is TRBJ2-2 and V is TRBV2; TRBD1 might be the D (6 bases). The germline gives CDR1 SNHLY, CDR2 FYNNEI. V dropped 7 bases and J dropped 6 bases, with 15 bases sitting between them. The CDR3 consists of 14 residues. The chain's CDR3 is CASKGVGRAGELFF. The CDR3 DNA is TGTGCCAGCAAGGGGGTTGGAAGGGCCGGGGAGCTGTTTTTT.

A single count supports this clone. V usage is TRBV27 and J usage is TRBJ1-5; a weak D match, TRBD1 (6 bases). The V end lost 4 bases, the J end lost 3 bases, and 16 bases lay between the germline ends. The CDR3 contains 16 residues. Germline CDR1 is MNHEY and CDR2 is SMNVEV (reference sequence). CDR3 DNA sequence: TGTGCCAGCAGTTCATTACAGGGAGTAGTCAATCAGCCCCAGCATTTT. Protein sequence: CASSSLQGVVNQPQHF.

This clone was counted a few times. V and J are TRBV7-3 and TRBJ1-2, with no clear D. Deletions cut 5 bases from V and 4 bases from J, with 8 bases between. Germline V gives CDR1 SGHTA, CDR2 FQGTGA. The CDR3 is made up of 12 amino acids. CDR3 sequence: CASSAQSYGYTF. CDR3 in DNA: TGTGCCAGCAGCGCACAATCCTATGGCTACACCTTC.

V is TRBV4-3 and J is TRBJ1-4; D is unresolved. CDR1 LGHNA and CDR2 YSLEER come from the germline V gene. The V end was cut by 0 bases, the J end by 8 bases, with 16 bases between. This CDR3 has 16 residues. The CDR3 loop is CASSQDLWRLGEKLFF. In DNA, the CDR3 is TGCGCCAGCAGCCAAGATCTCTGGCGTTTGGGCGAAAAACTGTTTTTT.

The rearrangement uses TRBV2 and TRBJ2-3; unclear D gene. Deletions cut 4 bases from V and 4 bases from J, with 9 bases between. The CDR3 is made up of 13 amino acids. Germline V lookup: CDR1 SNHLY, CDR2 FYNNEI. The CDR3 loop reads CASSAPRADTQYF. As DNA, the CDR3 is TGTGCCAGCAGTGCTCCCAGAGCAGATACGCAGTATTTT.

The rearrangement joins TRBV20-1 to TRBJ1-1; D not resolved. Germline V gene sequence: CDR1 DFQATT, CDR2 SNEGSKA (reference sequence). Between the trimmed V and J ends, which lost 3 bases and 8 bases, there was a span of 10 bases. The CDR3 totals 11 residues. The CDR3 nucleotides read TGCAGTGCTAGTGGGCTACTCGAAGCTTTCTTT. This gives the protein CSASGLLEAFF.

V gene TRBV5-1 combines with J gene TRBJ1-2; no reliable D call. The germline V gene encodes CDR1 SGHRS and CDR2 YFSETQ. The germline V and J ends were trimmed by 0 bases and 6 bases, with 12 bases remaining between them. This CDR3 is 14 amino acids long. In nucleotides, the CDR3 is TGCGCCAGCAGCTTGGCCGGCAGGATGGATGGCTACACCTTC. Residues: CASSLAGRMDGYTF.

The rearrangement uses TRBV6-5 and TRBJ1-2; 9 bases agree with TRBD1. This CDR3 has 14 amino acids. CDR1 is MNHEY, CDR2 SVGAGI, per germline. V was clipped by 6 bases and J by 8 bases; unmatched bases: 10. The CDR3 DNA sequence: TGTGCCAGCAGCGGAACGACAGGGGGGGAGGGCTACACCTTC. Encoded protein: CASSGTTGGEGYTF.

With respect to this clone: Other DNA sequences of this sample code for an identical CDR3. V usage is TRBV9 and J usage is TRBJ2-5; 15 nucleotides align to TRBD2. V dropped 2 bases and J dropped 5; count of bases not matched to a gene: 1. Germline V gene data show CDR1 as SGDLS and CDR2 as YYNGEE. CDR3 length: 15 amino acids. CDR3 DNA: TGTGCCAGCAGCGTTGGACTAGCGGGAGGGGAGACCCAGTACTTC. Translating it yields CASSVGLAGGETQYF.

V is TRBV19 and J is TRBJ1-5; TRBD1 matches 9 bases. Germline V gene lookup returns CDR1 LNHDA and CDR2 SQIVND (reference sequence). This CDR3 is 15 amino acids long. J lost 6 bases, V lost 5 bases, and 8 bases had no gene match. This chain's CDR3 is CASSFLWDRAQPQHF. CDR3 coding DNA: TGTGCCAGTAGTTTCCTCTGGGACAGGGCTCAGCCCCAGCATTTT.

V usage is TRBV27 and J usage is TRBJ1-2; TRBD1 matches 8 bases. V was clipped by 5 bases and J by 5 bases; unmatched bases: 13. CDR3 length: 16 amino acids. The germline V gene encodes CDR1 MNHEY and CDR2 SMNVEV (reference sequence). Written as DNA, the CDR3 is TGTGCCAGCAGTCCACGGACAGGGACCATTGGGTATGGCTACACCTTC. As protein: CASSPRTGTIGYGYTF.

The chain employs TRBV10-3 and TRBJ2-7, with 8 bases aligning to TRBD1. The length of the CDR3 is 14 residues. J gave up 2 bases and V 6 bases, and 6 bases lay outside the gene matches. Germline V gene sequence: CDR1 ENHRY, CDR2 SYGVKD. This chain's CDR3 is CAIRGTGPPYEQYF. In DNA, the CDR3 is TGTGCCATCAGGGGGACAGGACCCCCCTACGAGCAGTACTTC.

The chain combines TRBV5-4 with TRBJ2-2; 9 bases line up with TRBD1. From germline, CDR1 is SGHNT and CDR2 YYREEE (reference sequence). The V and J ends lost 4 bases and 1 base, in that order; junction bases with no gene match: 2. The CDR3 covers 15 residues. The CDR3: CASSQGQGNTGELFF. The CDR3 DNA follows: TGTGCCAGCAGCCAGGGACAGGGGAACACCGGGGAGCTGTTTTTT.

The V gene is TRBV5-1, the J gene TRBJ1-1, with D tentatively TRBD1 (5 bases). Germline V gene lookup returns CDR1 SGHRS and CDR2 YFSETQ. Trimming took 0 bases from V and 0 from J, leaving 6 bases between them. This CDR3 contains 14 residues. The CDR3 sequence is CASSLAGMNTEAFF. Here the CDR3 DNA reads TGCGCCAGCAGCTTGGCAGGGATGAACACTGAAGCTTTCTTT.

The V gene is TRBV18, the J gene TRBJ2-7; D tentatively fits TRBD1 or TRBD2 (5 bases each). V was pared by 6 bases and J by 6 bases, with 15 bases between. Germline CDR1 is KGHSH and CDR2 is LQKENI. The CDR3 has 13 amino acids. CDR3 loop: CASSRDGGSEQYF. In DNA, the CDR3 is TGTGCCAGCTCTCGGGACGGTGGGTCCGAGCAGTACTTC.

Only a few counts were recorded for this clone. The gene calls are TRBV7-8 and TRBJ2-1; the match to TRBD2 covers 9 bases. The germline V gene has CDR1 SGHVS and CDR2 FQNEAQ. This CDR3 has 13 amino acids. J was trimmed by 9 bases and V by 3 bases; bases with no gene match: 3. The CDR3 region is CASSFAGGGEQFF. The CDR3 coding sequence is TGTGCCAGCAGCTTTGCGGGAGGGGGTGAGCAGTTCTTC. Supplemented by reference TRBV7-8 and TRBJ2-1, the full variable domain reads GAGVSQSPRYKVAKRGQDVALRCDPISGHVSLFWYQQALGQGPEFLTYFQNEAQLDKSGLPSDRFFAERPEGSVSTLKIQRTQQEDSAVYLCASSFAGGGEQFFGPGTRLTVL.

This clone occurred once. The chain couples TRBV6-5 to TRBJ2-3; weak D call: TRBD1 (6 bases). The CDR3 is 14 amino acids. The V gene's germline CDR1 is MNHEY and CDR2 SVGAGI. Trimming shortened V by 8 bases and J by 0 bases, and 12 bases separated the two germline ends. The CDR3 spells CASARGPSTDTQYF. CDR3 nucleotide sequence: TGTGCCAGCGCCAGGGGACCGAGCACAGATACGCAGTATTTT.

The chain is built from TRBV28 and TRBJ2-5, with a possible D match to TRBD1 (6 bases). Germline CDR1 MDHEN, CDR2 SYDVKM. The CDR3 sequence is 14 residues long. The V end lost 5 bases, the J end lost 7 bases, and 17 bases lay between the germline ends. CDR3: CASSPPGQLGTQYF. CDR3 in DNA: TGTGCCAGCAGTCCGCCCGGACAGCTGGGGACCCAGTACTTC.

The chain employs TRBV6-1 and TRBJ2-1; 8 positions agree with TRBD2. The V segment lost 3 bases and the J segment 10 bases; nucleotides outside the gene matches: 11. The CDR3 is 15 amino acids. CDR1 is MNHNS, CDR2 SASEGT, per germline. CDR3 amino acids: CASSDSGTRRGEQFF. Here the CDR3 DNA reads TGTGCCAGCAGTGACTCCGGGACTAGGAGGGGCGAGCAGTTCTTC.

The chain employs TRBV5-1 and TRBJ2-2; 10 bases line up with TRBD1. The CDR3 runs 16 residues. The V and J ends lost 3 bases and 5 bases, in that order; junction bases with no gene match: 7. Germline assignment: CDR1 SGHRS and CDR2 YFSETQ. CDR3 sequence reads: CASSSWTGGVTGELFF. The CDR3 coding sequence is TGCGCCAGCAGCTCCTGGACAGGGGGGGTTACCGGGGAGCTGTTTTTT.

The chain employs TRBV7-3 and TRBJ2-1, with 10 bases lining up with TRBD1. Losses at the gene ends were 4 bases for V and 7 bases for J; bases not matched to a gene: 10. CDR3 size: 16 residues. Germline CDR1 SGHTA, CDR2 FQGTGA. The CDR3: CASSSPTGGFGNEQFF. CDR3 in DNA: TGTGCCAGCAGCTCCCCGACAGGGGGCTTTGGGAATGAGCAGTTCTTC. Together with reference TRBV7-3 and TRBJ2-1, the CDR3 gives the full variable domain: GAGVSQTPSNKVTEKGKYVELRCDPISGHTALYWYRQSLGQGPEFLIYFQGTGAADDSGLPNDRFFAVRPEGSVSTLKIQRTERGDSAVYLCASSSPTGGFGNEQFFGPGTRLTVL.

This clone was seen just once. The DNA of the CDR3 is TGTGCCAGCAGGAGGTGGGACGCCAACAGGAGGGAGTTCTTC. Translation: CASRRWDANRREFF. This sequence joins TRBV2 and TRBJ2-1; D may be TRBD2 (6 bases). CDR3 length equals 14 residues. With 6 bases removed from V and 14 bases from J, the gap between germline ends came to 23 bases. Germline lookup yields CDR1 SNHLY and CDR2 FYNNEI.

The chain carries TRBV14 and TRBJ1-2; 7 bases are shared with TRBD1. CDR3 size: 14 residues. Germline lookup yields CDR1 SGHDN and CDR2 FVKESK. J gave up 4 bases and V 4 bases, and 6 bases lay outside the gene matches. This CDR3 is CASSRTGLAYGYTF. Here the CDR3 DNA reads TGTGCCAGCAGCCGGACAGGTTTAGCCTATGGCTACACCTTC.

The rearrangement links TRBV12-5 to TRBJ1-5; D may be TRBD1 (6 bases). Germline V gene lookup returns CDR1 LGHNT and CDR2 FRNRAP. Trimming took 0 bases from V and 7 from J, leaving 16 bases between them. The length of the CDR3 is 16 residues. CDR3 protein: CASGLVRGGDRQPQHF. CDR3 bases: TGTGCTAGTGGTTTGGTACGAGGCGGCGACAGGCAGCCCCAGCATTTT.

The chain has TRBV9 and TRBJ2-3; 9 bases map to TRBD1. The CDR3 is 17 residues long. The V gene end was trimmed by 3 bases and the J gene end by 0 bases; junction bases not matched to a gene: 8. Germline values: CDR1 SGDLS, CDR2 YYNGEE. Written as DNA, the CDR3 is TGTGCCAGCAGCGCCCCCTGGGACAGGGCAAGCACAGATACGCAGTATTTT. It is translated as CASSAPWDRASTDTQYF.